This record looks at one TCR beta chain sequence and its context. The antigen is not known. The sample comes from a study of cytomegalovirus exposure and HLA in healthy donors. Notes on the study in general: Most observed TCR sequences were rare, whereas some public TCRs were detected in many donors. In vitro work confirmed that a few CMV-associated chains recognize CMV antigens.

The PCR was carried out with 60 Vbeta primers and 13 Jbeta primers. TCRdb keeps only in-frame clones here, not all; method: immunoSEQ multiplex PCR. This repertoire shows about 210,000 clones, approximately 80% found once; its top ten account for approximately 2.8%. The CDR3 has 15 amino acids. Germline CDR1 is MNHEY and CDR2 is SMNVEV (reference sequence). V trimming: 3 bases; J trimming: 7 bases; junction bases outside the gene matches: 5. Specimen: PBMCs. The V call is TRBV27, the J call TRBJ2-1, with 11 bases matching TRBD2. This TCR was sampled from a man younger than 40 in good health and CMV-seronegative. The CDR3 loop reads CASSLASGGRNEQFF. The CDR3, as DNA: TGTGCCAGCAGTTTGGCTAGCGGGGGGAGGAATGAGCAGTTCTTC.